The entry that follows covers one TCR beta chain sequence. Trimming cost V 4 bases and J 6 bases; bases outside gene matches: 8. CDR3 size: 14 residues. Germline assignment: CDR1 SGHNT and CDR2 YYREEE (reference sequence). This entry comes from a study of shared T cell receptors in the human thymus. The assay was immunoSEQ multiplex PCR, and TCRdb's table has in-frame clones only and misses some. The sample has about 610,000 clones, roughly 90% seen once. This sample was shared with a second study, whose subject was human thymus T cells.

This clonotype originated in a boy younger than two with a congenital heart defect. The genes are TRBV5-4 and TRBJ2-7; TRBD2 aligns across 9 bases. The sequencing input was thymocytes. CDR3 region: CASSIRREGGEQYF. The DNA for the CDR3 is TGTGCCAGCAGCATTCGGCGGGAGGGGGGCGAGCAGTACTTC.